The 26 T cell receptor beta chains below come from one sample, sequenced in a study of shared clonotypes between healthy human individuals. The data were produced by immunoSEQ multiplex PCR, yet TCRdb's version contains in-frame clones alone and is incomplete. The sample holds around 2.1 million clones, 90% to 96% seen once. Source material: naive CD4+ T cells sorted from blood. The subset: CD45RA+ positively selected. The receptors come from a man younger than 35 in good health.

The V and J genes are TRBV7-9 and TRBJ1-1, with D unclear. Trimming removed 3 bases from V and 3 bases from J, with 8 bases in between. Germline V gene sequence: CDR1 SEHNR, CDR2 FQNEAQ (reference sequence). The CDR3 runs to 13 residues. Here the CDR3 DNA reads TGTGCCAGCAGCTTCCTAGTTGACACTGAAGCTTTCTTT. Residues: CASSFLVDTEAFF.

The rearrangement joins TRBV18 to TRBJ1-2, with 7 bases identical to TRBD1. V lost 3 bases, J lost 4 bases, and 8 bases stayed unmatched. The CDR3 spans 15 residues. Germline loops: CDR1 KGHSH, CDR2 LQKENI. The CDR3 reads CASSPGTGEGYGYTF. CDR3 DNA sequence: TGTGCCAGCTCACCGGGAACAGGGGAAGGCTATGGCTACACCTTC.

The chain uses TRBV6-5 and TRBJ2-1, with D possibly TRBD2 on 7 matching bases. The CDR3 is 16 amino acids. The V gene's germline CDR1 is MNHEY and CDR2 SVGAGI. V was pared by 2 bases and J by 5 bases, with 16 bases between. The CDR3 DNA is TGTGCCAGCAGTTACGGGGTGGCGGGGGCCCACAATGAGCAGTTCTTC. Protein sequence: CASSYGVAGAHNEQFF.

The chain recombines TRBV5-1 with TRBJ2-2; 8 nucleotides match TRBD2. Germline V gives CDR1 SGHRS, CDR2 YFSETQ. The CDR3 is 16 amino acids. The V gene end was trimmed by 2 bases and the J gene end by 6 bases; junction bases not matched to a gene: 9. CDR3 nucleotide sequence: TGCGCCAGCAGCTTCTTGGGACTAGTTAGTTCCGGGGAGCTGTTTTTT. It specifies CASSFLGLVSSGELFF. Based on the CDR3 plus reference TRBV5-1 and TRBJ2-2, the full variable domain is KAGVTQTPRYLIKTRGQQVTLSCSPISGHRSVSWYQQTPGQGLQFLFEYFSETQRNKGNFPGRFSGRQFSNSRSEMNVSTLELGDSALYLCASSFLGLVSSGELFFGEGSRLTVL.

Written as DNA, the CDR3 is TGCGCCAGCACCTACGGACAAACCGCGAACACCGGGGAGCTGTTTTTT. The encoded protein is CASTYGQTANTGELFF. V and J are TRBV5-1 and TRBJ2-2; a possible D gene is TRBD1 (5 bases). Germline lookup yields CDR1 SGHRS and CDR2 YFSETQ. The V end lost 6 bases, the J end lost 0 bases, and 15 bases lay between the germline ends. The CDR3 is made up of 16 amino acids.

The gene calls are TRBV30 and TRBJ2-3; 16 positions match TRBD2. The junction had 12 bases not matched to a gene; V was cut back by 2 bases and J by 1 base. This CDR3 region has 20 residues. Germline loops: CDR1 GTSNPN, CDR2 SVGIG (reference sequence). The DNA for the CDR3 is TGTGCCTGGAGTTCATCCGGGACTAGCGGGAGGGCCGGGGGCACAGATACGCAGTATTTT. It is translated as CAWSSSGTSGRAGGTDTQYF.

This clone was observed once. This chain joins TRBV5-4 and TRBJ2-6; no reliable D call. Trimming cost V 0 bases and J 4 bases, with 5 bases left between them. CDR1 is SGHNT and CDR2 is YYREEE in the germline V gene (reference sequence). The CDR3 runs 14 residues. CDR3 region: CASSLGGGANVLTF. CDR3 DNA: TGTGCCAGCAGCTTGGGAGGCGGGGCCAACGTCCTGACTTTC.

This chain connects TRBV7-6 to TRBJ1-2; 8 nucleotides align to TRBD1. Germline assignment: CDR1 SGHVS and CDR2 FNYEAQ. The CDR3 covers 15 residues. V dropped 5 bases and J dropped 4; count of bases not matched to a gene: 9. In DNA form, the CDR3 reads TGTGCCAGCAGCCCAGGGGGCGCCCTTCTCTATGGCTACACCTTC. Its protein is CASSPGGALLYGYTF.

The chain joins TRBV9 to TRBJ2-1, with 8 bases lining up with TRBD1. Germline V gene lookup returns CDR1 SGDLS and CDR2 YYNGEE. The ends lost 3 bases at V and 3 bases at J; junction bases unmatched: 5. The CDR3 totals 15 residues. CDR3 bases: TGTGCCAGCAGCGAGTATGGGACAGGCTACAATGAGCAGTTCTTC. Translating gives CASSEYGTGYNEQFF.

The genes are TRBV7-2 and TRBJ2-7; D ambiguous. The CDR3 spans 15 residues. Between the trimmed V and J ends, which lost 1 base and 4 bases, there was a span of 14 bases. Germline V lookup: CDR1 SGHTA, CDR2 FQGNSA. The CDR3 region has the DNA TGTGCCAGCAGCTTAGAGGCACCGAGCCTATACGAGCAGTACTTC. Residues: CASSLEAPSLYEQYF.

This sequence joins TRBV2 and TRBJ2-3; unclear D gene. The CDR3 is made up of 13 amino acids. V shed 2 bases and J shed 2 bases, with 5 bases lying between them. From germline, CDR1 is SNHLY and CDR2 FYNNEI. CDR3: CASSESFTDTQYF. CDR3 coding DNA: TGTGCCAGCAGTGAATCCTTCACAGATACGCAGTATTTT.

This chain uses TRBV7-9 with TRBJ2-7; 8 positions agree with TRBD1. V was pared by 1 base and J by 6 bases, with 8 bases of the junction left unmatched. From germline, CDR1 is SEHNR and CDR2 FQNEAQ (reference sequence). CDR3 size: 15 residues. The CDR3 DNA reads as TGTGCCAGCAGCTTAGGCGACTCTACAGGGGGCGAGCAGTACTTC. Residues: CASSLGDSTGGEQYF.

The chain employs TRBV5-1 and TRBJ2-3, with D possibly matching TRBD1 (6 bases). Trimming cost V 0 bases and J 2 bases, with 16 bases left between them. Germline CDR1 and CDR2: SGHRS and YFSETQ. CDR3 length: 17 residues. CDR3 coding DNA: TGCGCCAGCAGCTTGGCCTACGGGACACTACCCACAGATACGCAGTATTTT. Translation: CASSLAYGTLPTDTQYF.

CDR3: CAITPTGFEQYF. In DNA, the CDR3 is TGTGCCATCACCCCGACAGGGTTCGAGCAGTACTTC. The J gene is TRBJ2-7, the V gene TRBV10-3; 7 nucleotides align to TRBD1. Looked up from germline, CDR1 is ENHRY and CDR2 is SYGVKD. The V gene end was trimmed by 7 bases and the J gene end by 6 bases; junction bases not matched to a gene: 6. The CDR3 runs 12 residues.

The chain is built from TRBV5-1 and TRBJ2-2, with D perhaps matching TRBD1 (6 bases). In germline, CDR1 is SGHRS, CDR2 YFSETQ. The CDR3 loop spans 17 amino acids. The V gene lost 0 bases and the J gene lost 1 base, with 13 bases spanning the gap. CDR3 in DNA: TGCGCCAGCAGCTTGGGAAGGGACAACATGAACACCGGGGAGCTGTTTTTT. Translating gives CASSLGRDNMNTGELFF.

V is TRBV2 and J is TRBJ1-5, with 11 bases fitting TRBD1. The CDR3 has 15 residues. After removal of 6 bases from V and 5 bases from J, the junction contained 6 bases not matched to a gene. Germline CDR1 reads SNHLY; CDR2 reads FYNNEI. In nucleotides, the CDR3 is TGTGCCAGCAGCGGGGACAGGGGGGCCGATCAGCCCCAGCATTTT. Translating it yields CASSGDRGADQPQHF.

This clone was seen more than once but under ten times. The same CDR3 also results from other DNA sequences found in this sample. This chain links TRBV5-6 with TRBJ1-5, with D hard to call. This CDR3 is 14 amino acids long. Germline CDR1 is SGHDT and CDR2 is YYEEEE. The V end lost 0 bases, the J end lost 4 bases, and 8 bases lay between the germline ends. The CDR3 sequence is CASSLGGSNQPQHF. DNA for the CDR3: TGTGCCAGCAGCTTGGGAGGGAGTAATCAGCCCCAGCATTTT.

This clone was observed once. The gene calls are TRBV5-1 and TRBJ2-5, with D perhaps TRBD1 (6 bases). Germline CDR1 reads SGHRS; CDR2 reads YFSETQ. V lost 7 bases and J lost 2, with 15 bases in between. The CDR3 sequence is 14 residues long. Written as DNA, the CDR3 is TGCGCCAGCGCCTTTCTTGGACAGCAAGAGACCCAGTACTTC. The encoded protein is CASAFLGQQETQYF.

CDR3 coding DNA: TGTGCCAGCAGCTTAGATTGGGGCAGGGTCAGGATCTACGAGCAGTACTTC. It is translated as CASSLDWGRVRIYEQYF. The V and J genes are TRBV11-3 and TRBJ2-7, with D possibly being TRBD1 (5 bases). Germline CDR1 is SGHNT and CDR2 is YENEEA. V dropped 0 bases and J dropped 3 bases, with 18 bases sitting between them. The CDR3 totals 17 residues.

The genes are TRBV4-1 and TRBJ2-5, with a weak D call TRBD2 (7 bases). With 1 base removed from V and 6 bases from J, the gap between germline ends came to 12 bases. CDR3 length: 14 amino acids. Germline V gene sequence: CDR1 MGHRA, CDR2 YSYEKL. This chain's CDR3 is CASSQAGEGKTQYF. The CDR3 DNA sequence: TGCGCCAGCAGCCAAGCAGGGGAGGGGAAGACCCAGTACTTC.

CDR3 DNA sequence: TGTGCCAGCAGCTCGAGTTCGGGACTAGCTTTTGGCAATGAGCAGTTCTTC. Its protein product is CASSSSSGLAFGNEQFF. The chain joins TRBV5-8 to TRBJ2-1; the match to TRBD2 covers 9 bases. Germline trimming cut 3 bases from V and 6 bases from J; bases unmatched to any gene: 13. The CDR3 runs to 17 residues. The germline CDR1 and CDR2 sequences are SGHTS and YDEGEE.

The CDR3 DNA reads as TGTGCCAGCTCACCCGCTAGCGGGATCGGGAATGAGCAGTTCTTC. This translates into CASSPASGIGNEQFF. The chain employs TRBV18 and TRBJ2-1; 9 bases agree with TRBD2. V was pared by 3 bases and J by 7 bases, with 7 bases of the junction left unmatched. The germline V gene encodes CDR1 KGHSH and CDR2 LQKENI. The CDR3 spans 15 residues.

V is TRBV10-1 and J is TRBJ2-7, with TRBD2 matching over 12 bases. Germline-derived CDR1 and CDR2 are WNHNN and SYGVQD (reference sequence). Trimming took 3 bases from V and 3 from J; bases not matched to a gene: 3. CDR3 size: 15 residues. The CDR3 nucleotides are TGCGCCAGCAGTGATGGACTAGCGGGACGCTACGAGCAGTACTTC. Protein sequence: CASSDGLAGRYEQYF.

V gene TRBV4-1 combines with J gene TRBJ2-7, with 8 bases fitting TRBD2. CDR1 MGHRA and CDR2 YSYEKL come from the germline V gene. There are 15 residues in the CDR3. J lost 2 bases, V lost 4 bases, and 7 bases had no gene match. The CDR3 region has the DNA TGCGCCAGCAGCCGACAGACTAGCGATCCCTACGAGCAGTACTTC. As protein: CASSRQTSDPYEQYF.

Only one count was recorded for this clone. The chain combines TRBV6-5 with TRBJ1-2; unclear D gene. The V gene's germline CDR1 is MNHEY and CDR2 SVGAGI. The V end was cut by 4 bases, the J end by 8 bases, with 8 bases between. This CDR3 has 11 residues. The CDR3 loop reads CASSSTRGYTF. The CDR3 nucleotides are TGTGCCAGCAGTTCTACGCGGGGCTACACCTTC.

The chain joins TRBV7-2 to TRBJ2-5, with D uncertain. V lost 1 base, J lost 5 bases, and 11 bases lay in between. CDR1 SGHTA and CDR2 FQGNSA come from the germline V gene. The CDR3 runs 14 residues. CDR3: CASSLGGRSETQYF. The CDR3 bases are TGTGCCAGCAGCTTAGGAGGCAGGTCGGAGACCCAGTACTTC.